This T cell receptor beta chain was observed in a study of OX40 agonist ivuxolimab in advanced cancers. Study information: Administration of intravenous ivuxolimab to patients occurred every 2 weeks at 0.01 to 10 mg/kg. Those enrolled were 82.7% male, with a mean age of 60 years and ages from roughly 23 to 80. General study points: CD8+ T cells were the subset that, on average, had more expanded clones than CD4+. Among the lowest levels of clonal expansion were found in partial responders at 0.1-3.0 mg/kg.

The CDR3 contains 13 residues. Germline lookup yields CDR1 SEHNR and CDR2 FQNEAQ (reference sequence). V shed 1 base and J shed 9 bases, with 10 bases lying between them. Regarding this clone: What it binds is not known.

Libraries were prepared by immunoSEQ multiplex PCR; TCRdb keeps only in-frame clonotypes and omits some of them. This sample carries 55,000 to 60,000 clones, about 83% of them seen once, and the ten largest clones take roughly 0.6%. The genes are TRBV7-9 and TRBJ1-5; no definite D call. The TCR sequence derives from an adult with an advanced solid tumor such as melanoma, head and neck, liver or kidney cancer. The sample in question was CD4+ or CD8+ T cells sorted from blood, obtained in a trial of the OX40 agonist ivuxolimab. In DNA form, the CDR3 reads TGTGCCAGCAGCTTAGGGCTTCACCGGCCCCAGCATTTT. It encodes CASSLGLHRPQHF.